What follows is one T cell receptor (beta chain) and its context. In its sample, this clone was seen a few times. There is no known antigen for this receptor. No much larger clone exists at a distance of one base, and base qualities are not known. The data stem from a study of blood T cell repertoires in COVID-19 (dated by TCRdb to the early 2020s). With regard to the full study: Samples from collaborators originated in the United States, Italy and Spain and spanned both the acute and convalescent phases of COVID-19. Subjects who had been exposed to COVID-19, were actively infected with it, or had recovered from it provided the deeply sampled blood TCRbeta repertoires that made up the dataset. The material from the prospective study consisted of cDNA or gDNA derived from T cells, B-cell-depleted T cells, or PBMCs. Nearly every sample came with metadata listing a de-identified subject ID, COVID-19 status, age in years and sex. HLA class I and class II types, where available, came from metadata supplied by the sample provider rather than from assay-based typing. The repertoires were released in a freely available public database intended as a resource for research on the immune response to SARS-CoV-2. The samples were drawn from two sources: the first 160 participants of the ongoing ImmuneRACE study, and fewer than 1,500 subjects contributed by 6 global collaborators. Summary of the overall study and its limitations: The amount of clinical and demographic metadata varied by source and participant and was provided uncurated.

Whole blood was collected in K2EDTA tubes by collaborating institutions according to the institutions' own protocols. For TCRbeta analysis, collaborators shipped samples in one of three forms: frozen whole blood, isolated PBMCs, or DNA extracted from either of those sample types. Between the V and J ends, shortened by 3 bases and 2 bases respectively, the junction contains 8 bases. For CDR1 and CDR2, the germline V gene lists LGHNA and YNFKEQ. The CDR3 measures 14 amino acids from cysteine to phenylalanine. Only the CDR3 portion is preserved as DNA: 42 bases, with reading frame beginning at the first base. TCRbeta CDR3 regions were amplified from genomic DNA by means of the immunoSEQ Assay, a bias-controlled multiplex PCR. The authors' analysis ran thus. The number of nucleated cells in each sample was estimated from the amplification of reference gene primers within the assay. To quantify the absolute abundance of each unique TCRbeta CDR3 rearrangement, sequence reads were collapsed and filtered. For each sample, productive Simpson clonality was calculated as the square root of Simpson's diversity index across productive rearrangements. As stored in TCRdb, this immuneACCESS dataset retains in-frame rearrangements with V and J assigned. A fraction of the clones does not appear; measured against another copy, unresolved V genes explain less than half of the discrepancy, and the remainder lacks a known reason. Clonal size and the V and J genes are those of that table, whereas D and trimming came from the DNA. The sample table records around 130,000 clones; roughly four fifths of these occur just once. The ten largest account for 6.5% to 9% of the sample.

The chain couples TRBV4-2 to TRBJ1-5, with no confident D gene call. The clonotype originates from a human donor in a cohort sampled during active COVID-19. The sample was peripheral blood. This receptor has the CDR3 CASSHSGGNQPQHF. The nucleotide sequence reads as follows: TGTGCCAGCAGCCACTCCGGGGGCAATCAGCCCCAGCATTTT.